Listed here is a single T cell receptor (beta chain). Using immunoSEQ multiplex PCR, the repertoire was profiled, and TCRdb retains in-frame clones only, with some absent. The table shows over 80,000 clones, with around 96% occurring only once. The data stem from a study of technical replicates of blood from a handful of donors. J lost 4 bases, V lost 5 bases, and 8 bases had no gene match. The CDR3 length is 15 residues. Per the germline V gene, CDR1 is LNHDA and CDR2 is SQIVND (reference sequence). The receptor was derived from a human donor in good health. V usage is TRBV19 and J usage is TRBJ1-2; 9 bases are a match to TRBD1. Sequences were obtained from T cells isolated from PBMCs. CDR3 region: CASSWTGEVVYGYTF. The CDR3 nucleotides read TGTGCCAGTAGTTGGACAGGGGAAGTGGTCTATGGCTACACCTTC.